Listed here are 31 T cell receptor beta chains from one sample, sequenced in a study of blood T cells in healthy people across ages. A second roughly 7 to 12 cycle PCR used barcoded and J-beta primers. TCRdb redid the calling of the 5' RACE reads with MiXCR, one entry per CDR3 protein. The sample records hundreds of thousands of distinct CDR3 sequences, 32% being singletons. The sequenced sample was blood. Source of these receptors: a woman older than 75 in good health.

At least ten counts were recorded for this clonotype. The chain recombines TRBV5-6 with TRBJ1-1; perhaps TRBD1 as D (6 bases). Trimming shortened V by 0 bases and J by 4 bases, and 19 bases separated the two germline ends. There are 17 residues in the CDR3. Germline V CDR1 and CDR2: SGHDT, YYEEEE. CDR3 sequence (DNA): TGTGCCAGCAGCTTGGTTGGGGGGGGGGCTGGCGGCACTGAAGCTTTCTTT. It encodes CASSLVGGGAGGTEAFF.

Note on this clonotype: An end of the junction does not agree with germline; a read error may underlie this. This chain joins TRBV3-1 and TRBJ1-5; D may be TRBD1 (5 bases). The germline V gene has CDR1 LGHDT and CDR2 YNNKEL (reference sequence). This CDR3 is 13 amino acids long. Here the CDR3 DNA reads TGTACCAGCAGCCAAGATGGGGGTCAGCCCCAGCATTTT. Its protein product is CTSSQDGGQPQHF. Full variable domain (missing parts from reference TRBV3-1 and TRBJ1-5): DTAVSQTPKYLVTQMGNDKSIKCEQNLGHDTMYWYKQDSKKFLKIMFSYNNKELIINETVPNRFSPKSPDKAHLNLHINSLELGDSAVYFCTSSQDGGQPQHFGDGTRLSIL.

This sequence joins TRBV7-2 and TRBJ1-2, with D unresolved. CDR3 size: 15 residues. Germline CDR1 and CDR2: SGHTA and FQGNSA. Trimming shortened V by 5 bases and J by 0 bases, and 13 bases separated the two germline ends. The CDR3 nucleotides read TGTGCCAGCAGCAGAGCTAACCTGGCTAACTATGGCTACACCTTC. As protein: CASSRANLANYGYTF.

The chain uses TRBV24-1 and TRBJ1-5; a possible D gene is TRBD1 (5 bases). V lost 7 bases and J lost 0, with 12 bases in between. Germline V gene lookup returns CDR1 KGHDR and CDR2 SFDVKD. This CDR3 is 15 amino acids long. CDR3 nucleotides: TGTGCCACCAGCGCAACAGGCTATAGCAATCAGCCCCAGCATTTT. This codes for CATSATGYSNQPQHF.

Remarks on this clonotype: This could be a read error, since a much larger clone is one nucleotide away. The chain is built from TRBV20-1 and TRBJ2-1; 9 nucleotides match TRBD2. CDR3 length: 15 amino acids. Germline V lookup: CDR1 DFQATT, CDR2 SNEGSKA (reference sequence). CDR3 sequence reads: CGASGPSGGYNEQFF. The CDR3 DNA is TGCGGTGCTAGCGGCCCAAGCGGGGGGTACAATGAGCAGTTCTTC.

This clonotype came up a few times. The rearrangement uses TRBV5-1 and TRBJ2-2, with a tentative D call TRBD2 (7 bases). This CDR3 spans 17 amino acids. Germline-derived CDR1 and CDR2 are SGHRS and YFSETQ. Deletions cut 0 bases from V and 3 bases from J, with 15 bases between. CDR3 DNA: TGCGCCAGCAGCTTGGCCGCGGCGGGGGCCGACACCGGGGAGCTGTTTTTT. The encoded protein is CASSLAAAGADTGELFF.

This clonotype was seen many times. The chain couples TRBV7-2 to TRBJ2-3; D call uncertain. The CDR3 loop spans 10 amino acids. CDR1 is SGHTA, CDR2 FQGNSA, per germline. Trimming removed 9 bases at V and 8 bases at J, with 9 bases between. CDR3: CASGKGTQYF. The CDR3 DNA reads TGTGCCAGTGGAAAGGGTACGCAGTATTTT.

The sample holds many counts of this clonotype. The V gene is TRBV7-9, the J gene TRBJ2-7; no reliable D call. V was shortened by 5 bases and J by 4 bases, with 9 bases between the two germline ends. Germline-derived CDR1 and CDR2 are SEHNR and FQNEAQ (reference sequence). CDR3 length: 12 amino acids. CDR3: CASSPLRYEQYF. CDR3 sequence (DNA): TGTGCCAGCAGCCCGCTCAGGTACGAGCAGTACTTC.

Turning to this clonotype: A read error may be the cause here, since a much bigger clone is one base away. This chain links TRBV2 with TRBJ2-5; D gene ambiguous. The V gene lost 6 bases and the J gene lost 0 bases, with 14 bases spanning the gap. The CDR3 spans 15 residues. CDR1 is SNHLY, CDR2 FYNNEI, per germline. The CDR3 here is CASRARVANQETQYF. The CDR3 coding sequence is TGTGCCAGCAGGGCAAGGGTGGCCAACCAAGAGACCCAGTACTTC.

V is TRBV20-1 and J is TRBJ2-1; 8 positions agree with TRBD2. Germline V gives CDR1 DFQATT, CDR2 SNEGSKA (reference sequence). The CDR3 has 12 amino acids. CDR3 amino acids: CRAAPLAGEQFF. The CDR3, as DNA: TGCAGGGCTGCGCCGCTAGCGGGTGAGCAGTTCTTC.

This clonotype came up a few times. The V call is TRBV18, the J call TRBJ2-3, with a tentative D call TRBD1 (6 bases). The length of the CDR3 is 15 residues. Germline V gene lookup returns CDR1 KGHSH and CDR2 LQKENI. Between the trimmed V and J ends, which lost 0 bases and 7 bases, there was a span of 14 bases. The CDR3 reads CASSPPGQTSHTQYF. The CDR3, as DNA: TGTGCCAGCTCACCACCCGGACAGACCTCCCATACGCAGTATTTT.

The V call is TRBV12-3 or TRBV12-4, the J call TRBJ2-2; the D is unclear. V lost 3 bases, J lost 1 base, and 6 bases lay in between. The CDR3 contains 14 residues. As DNA, the CDR3 is TGTGCCAGCAGTTTTAAAGGGAACACCGGGGAGCTGTTTTTT. Its protein product is CASSFKGNTGELFF.

Remarks on this clonotype: With a much larger clone just one base away, this may be a read error. The V call is TRBV7-2, the J call TRBJ2-5; the D gene is possibly TRBD2 (6 bases). In germline, CDR1 is SGHTA, CDR2 FQGNSA. The CDR3 length is 15 residues. The CDR3 protein is CAGSLVGGAQETQYF. The CDR3 DNA reads TGTGCCGGCAGCTTAGTGGGGGGAGCCCAAGAGACCCAGTACTTC.

This clonotype is labeled medium-sized. V is TRBV29-1 and J is TRBJ2-7; D remains unclear. The V end was cut by 0 bases, the J end by 2 bases, with 11 bases between. This CDR3 spans 14 amino acids. Germline CDR1 reads SQVTM; CDR2 reads ANQGSEA. CDR3 DNA: TGCAGCGTTGAAGACCCCCTTATTCCCTACGAGCAGTACTTC. It translates to CSVEDPLIPYEQYF.

This clonotype was counted many times. The genes are TRBV7-3 and TRBJ2-5; D remains ambiguous. Germline V gives CDR1 SGHTA, CDR2 FQGTGA. This CDR3 is 13 amino acids long. Trimming took 5 bases from V and 0 from J, leaving 7 bases between them. The CDR3 sequence is CASSETYQETQYF. Written as DNA, the CDR3 is TGTGCCAGCAGCGAAACTTACCAAGAGACCCAGTACTTC.

The chain couples TRBV30 to TRBJ2-1, with 13 nucleotides matching TRBD2. CDR1 and CDR2 (germline): GTSNPN, SVGIG (reference sequence). J gave up 8 bases and V 2 bases, and 3 bases lay outside the gene matches. The CDR3 loop spans 14 amino acids. The CDR3 DNA reads TGTGCCTGGAGTCGGACTAGCGGGGGTGATGAGCAGTTCTTC. Protein sequence: CAWSRTSGGDEQFF.

Concerning this clonotype: A much larger clone lies a single base off, so this may be a read error. This chain links TRBV20-1 with TRBJ2-5; the match to TRBD2 covers 9 bases. V was clipped by 6 bases and J by 11 bases; unmatched bases: 16. Germline CDR1 reads DFQATT; CDR2 reads SNEGSKA (reference sequence). The CDR3 has 14 amino acids. The CDR3 sequence: CSASGLANYNEQYF. Written as DNA, the CDR3 is TGCAGTGCCTCGGGACTAGCTAACTACAATGAGCAGTACTTC.

This clonotype came up many times. This chain joins TRBV20-1 and TRBJ2-1; no clear D gene. This CDR3 has 14 residues. Germline lookup yields CDR1 DFQATT and CDR2 SNEGSKA (reference sequence). Trimming shortened V by 0 bases and J by 5 bases, and 11 bases separated the two germline ends. CDR3 residues: CSARDQLRNNEQFF. Here the CDR3 DNA reads TGCAGTGCTAGAGATCAACTGCGTAACAATGAGCAGTTCTTC.

This chain connects TRBV12-3 or TRBV12-4 to TRBJ2-7; TRBD1 might be the D (5 bases). The CDR3 has 13 residues. The V end lost 3 bases, the J end lost 3 bases, and 9 bases lay between the germline ends. The CDR3 loop reads CASSFQGYYEQYF. The CDR3 DNA reads as TGTGCCAGCAGTTTCCAGGGTTACTACGAGCAGTACTTC.

In the case of this clonotype: This may arise from a read error, as a much more abundant clone is one base away. The chain links TRBV29-1 to TRBJ2-5; TRBD1 matches 8 bases. The CDR3 is 14 residues long. Germline V gives CDR1 SQVTM, CDR2 ANQGSEA. The ends lost 0 bases at V and 5 bases at J; junction bases unmatched: 5. CDR3 coding DNA: TGCAGCGTTGAAGATGGACAGGGTTGCGAGACCCAGTACTTC. Its translation is CSVEDGQGCETQYF.

Ten or more counts support this clonotype. The J gene is TRBJ2-7, the V gene TRBV15; 9 bases line up with TRBD1. The germline CDR1 and CDR2 sequences are LNHNV and YYDKDF (reference sequence). With 3 bases clipped from V and 0 bases from J, the junction kept 6 bases outside the gene matches. This CDR3 spans 16 amino acids. The CDR3 is CATSSAGTGPSYEQYF. In DNA, the CDR3 is TGTGCCACCAGCAGCGCGGGGACAGGGCCCTCCTACGAGCAGTACTTC.

With regard to this clonotype: With a much larger clone just one base away, this may be a read error. The V gene is TRBV12-3 or TRBV12-4, the J gene TRBJ2-7; unclear D gene. V dropped 3 bases and J dropped 4 bases, with 7 bases sitting between them. The CDR3 has 12 amino acids. The CDR3 DNA reads as TGTGCCAGCAGTTTCGTCTGTTACGAGCAGTACTTC. Its protein is CASSFVCYEQYF.

Of note for this clonotype: A read error may explain this, as a much larger clone is one base away. This chain uses TRBV29-1 with TRBJ1-4, with D hard to call. In germline, CDR1 is SQVTM, CDR2 ANQGSEA. The length of the CDR3 is 10 residues. The CDR3 region is CSGGNENLFF. The CDR3 nucleotides are TGCAGCGGTGGTAATGAAAACCTGTTTTTT. Variable domain in full (rest from reference TRBV29-1 and TRBJ1-4): SAVISQKPSRDICQRGTSLTIQCQVDSQVTMMFWYRQQPGQSLTLIATANQGSEATYESGFVIDKFPISRPNLTFSTLTVSNMSPEDSSIYLCSGGNENLFFGSGTQLSVL.

This clonotype was counted at least ten times. V usage is TRBV5-1 and J usage is TRBJ2-1; D is undetermined. Looked up from germline, CDR1 is SGHRS and CDR2 is YFSETQ. CDR3 length equals 14 residues. The V end was cut by 0 bases, the J end by 0 bases, with 4 bases between. For the CDR3, the DNA is TGCGCCAGCAGCTTGGGGAACTCCTACAATGAGCAGTTCTTC. Its protein is CASSLGNSYNEQFF.

Comment on this clonotype: One junction end disagrees with the germline gene, perhaps due to a read error. J is TRBJ2-3 and V is TRBV12-3 or TRBV12-4; D is perhaps TRBD1 (6 bases). The CDR3 covers 16 residues. This chain's CDR3 is CTSSHNRGYQGDTQYF. The CDR3 DNA is TGTACCAGCAGTCACAACCGGGGCTACCAGGGGGATACGCAGTATTTT.

The sample holds many counts of this clonotype. The genes are TRBV11-2 and TRBJ2-1; 7 positions match TRBD2. CDR3 length equals 12 residues. The germline gives CDR1 SGHAT, CDR2 FQNNGV. V was pared by 1 base and J by 9 bases, with 0 bases of the junction left unmatched. The CDR3 is CASSLGGGEQFF. The DNA for the CDR3 is TGTGCCAGCAGCTTAGGGGGGGGTGAGCAGTTCTTC.

This clonotype was recorded at least ten times. The chain is built from TRBV4-1 and TRBJ2-7; 7 bases fit TRBD1. V was pared by 4 bases and J by 2 bases, with 8 bases of the junction left unmatched. The V gene's germline CDR1 is MGHRA and CDR2 YSYEKL. This CDR3 spans 15 amino acids. The CDR3 region has the DNA TGCGCCAGCAGCCTTGACAGGGTTGGGGCCTACGAGCAGTACTTC. Translating it yields CASSLDRVGAYEQYF.

Points on this clonotype: Just one base apart from a much larger clone, this may be a read error. Without the conserved terminal phenylalanine or tryptophan, this CDR3 likely stems from a read error. The V gene is TRBV12-3 or TRBV12-4, the J gene TRBJ1-6; D not certain. The V gene lost 6 bases and the J gene lost 7 bases, with 7 bases spanning the gap. This CDR3 is built from 12 residues. DNA for the CDR3: TGTGCCAGCAGCCCCAGGAATTCACCCCTCCACGTT. This encodes CASSPRNSPLHV.

V is TRBV19 and J is TRBJ2-1; 8 nucleotides agree with TRBD1. V lost 5 bases to trimming and J lost 7 bases; unmatched junction nucleotides: 4. The CDR3 covers 13 residues. Germline V gene sequence: CDR1 LNHDA, CDR2 SQIVND (reference sequence). The CDR3 coding sequence is TGTGCCAGTAGTCAGGGGGCGCTGAATGAGCAGTTCTTC. Translated, it gives CASSQGALNEQFF.

This chain uses TRBV9 with TRBJ1-1; D possibly corresponds to TRBD1 (6 bases). V gave up 0 bases and J gave up 3 bases, with 12 bases separating them. The CDR3 is 15 amino acids. Germline CDR1 is SGDLS and CDR2 is YYNGEE. The CDR3 loop is CASSVAPSGDTEAFF. The CDR3 coding sequence is TGTGCCAGCAGCGTAGCTCCTTCAGGGGACACTGAAGCTTTCTTT.

Here the CDR3 DNA reads TGTGCCAGCAGCCAAGATCTACAGACGTACAATGAGCAGTTCTTC. Its translation is CASSQDLQTYNEQFF. This chain uses TRBV4-2 with TRBJ2-1; D ambiguous. The CDR3 sequence is 15 residues long. V was clipped by 0 bases and J by 4 bases, with 10 bases between them. In germline, CDR1 is LGHNA, CDR2 YNFKEQ.